This T cell receptor beta chain is drawn from a study of tumor-infiltrating lymphocytes in primary liver carcinoma. Overall study findings and caveats: Researchers found tumor-adjacent and tumor-blood pairs overlapped less than tumor region pairs. It was observed that only about 8-24% of the top clones appeared in every one of the five tumor regions.

Without any cell sorting, about 19-31 mg of bulk tissue yielded co-extracted RNA and DNA. Surgeons resected the patients' primary liver carcinomas. Samples were taken from five separate regions (per tumor). The V end was cut by 0 bases, the J end by 2 bases, with 11 bases between. This CDR3 comprises 15 residues. Germline CDR1 DFQATT, CDR2 SNEGSKA (reference sequence). A primer in the constant region served to generate TCR beta cDNA from roughly 550 ng of total RNA. The TCR beta library was amplified through three nested multiplex PCR rounds in a modified ARM-PCR procedure. A C-beta reverse primer and TRBV1-TRBV30 forward primers served in each of the first two PCR rounds, at about 10 cycles apiece. Using its own MiXCR run on the multiplex PCR reads, TCRdb lists one record per CDR3 protein. The sample yields 75,000 or so distinct CDR3 sequences, 60% to 80% seen once. About this clonotype itself: The antigen is undetermined.

The chain carries TRBV20-1 and TRBJ1-5; weak D call: TRBD1 (5 bases). The clonotype was recovered from a man aged 40-49 years with primary liver carcinoma and hepatitis B virus infection. Sequences were obtained from liver tumor tissue from sampling region 4. Described subset: tumor region T4, right-lateral pole. The CDR3 reads CSARDPTEGNQPQHF. The CDR3 nucleotides read TGCAGTGCTAGAGATCCGACAGAAGGCAATCAGCCCCAGCATTTT.